The T cell receptor beta chain under discussion was sequenced for a study of blood T cells in healthy people across ages. Study conclusions and caveats: Estimated diversity across one million T cells was deemed an underestimate.

Comments on this clonotype: Its specificity is unknown.

The authors ran a second PCR of roughly 6 to 12 cycles using a sample-barcoded 5' primer and a J-beta primer mix. TCRdb independently ran MiXCR on the 5' RACE reads; one entry per CDR3 protein. This sample has roughly 730,000 distinct CDR3 sequences, with more than 50% found just once. The sequence derives from a man aged 40-50 years in good health. Specimen: blood.

The CDR3 loop is CASSVNSRDTQYF. The DNA for the CDR3 is TGTGCCAGCAGCGTAAATAGTAGGGATACGCAGTATTTT. The V and J genes are TRBV9 and TRBJ2-3; no clear D gene. Trimming shortened V by 1 base and J by 6 bases, and 9 bases separated the two germline ends. Germline V gives CDR1 SGDLS, CDR2 YYNGEE. CDR3 length: 13 residues.